These T cell receptor beta chains were read from a single sample in a study of Tregs in tolerant kidney transplant recipients. Clones were read by immunoSEQ multiplex PCR, and TCRdb kept only the in-frame ones, dropping some. The sample includes more than 20,000 clones, roughly 80% of them seen just once. Specimen: CD8+ T cells from blood (PBMCs), collected 6 months after the transplant. The receptors stem from a human patient who received a combined kidney and bone marrow transplant. Some T cells may originate from the graft donor. Both conserved end residues are part of each CDR3. D genes are given only for firm matches. Where a row states a size, it is once, few, many or the class of an expanded clone; other rows omit it.

V gene: TRBV4-1
J gene: TRBJ2-3
D gene: .
clone size: .
CDR3 DNA: TGCGCCAGCAGCCAAATCTTCGCAGATACGCAGTATTTT
CDR3 protein: CASSQIFADTQYF

V gene: TRBV5-5
J gene: TRBJ2-7
D gene: TRBD2
clone size: .
CDR3 DNA: TGTGCCAGCAGCTTGGGACTAGCGGGAGGGGCCGAGCAGTACTTC
CDR3 protein: CASSLGLAGGAEQYF

V gene: TRBV27
J gene: TRBJ2-3
D gene: .
clone size: .
CDR3 DNA: TGTGCCAGCAGTCACGAGGGTATTAGCACAGATACGCAGTATTTT
CDR3 protein: CASSHEGISTDTQYF

V gene: TRBV6-1
J gene: TRBJ2-1
D gene: TRBD1
clone size: .
CDR3 DNA: TGTGCCAGCAGTGTCCGGGACAGGTCATACAATGAGCAGTTCTTC
CDR3 protein: CASSVRDRSYNEQFF

V gene: TRBV7-2
J gene: TRBJ1-5
D gene: .
clone size: .
CDR3 DNA: TGTGCCAGCAGCTTAGCACGAGTGGGAGGGACTCAGCCCCAGCATTTT
CDR3 protein: CASSLARVGGTQPQHF

V gene: TRBV4-3
J gene: TRBJ2-7
D gene: TRBD2
clone size: few
CDR3 DNA: TGCGCCAGCAGCCAAGAAGCGGGGGGCGGCTCCTACGAGCAGTACTTC
CDR3 protein: CASSQEAGGGSYEQYF

V gene: TRBV6-5
J gene: TRBJ2-1
D gene: TRBD1
clone size: .
CDR3 DNA: TGTGCCAGCAGTTACGGGACAGGGGGCCACAATGAGCAGTTCTTC
CDR3 protein: CASSYGTGGHNEQFF

V gene: TRBV25-1
J gene: TRBJ2-3
D gene: .
clone size: .
CDR3 DNA: TGTGCCAGCAGCCAGACTGCACAAGATACGCAGTATTTT
CDR3 protein: CASSQTAQDTQYF

V gene: TRBV28
J gene: TRBJ1-5
D gene: TRBD1
clone size: .
CDR3 DNA: TGTGCCAGCAGTTTGAATGTGGGACAGGGGATTGGCAATCAGCCCCAGCATTTT
CDR3 protein: CASSLNVGQGIGNQPQHF

V gene: TRBV29-1
J gene: TRBJ2-2
D gene: .
clone size: .
CDR3 DNA: TGCAGCGTTAAAACGGACAGCGCGAACACCGGGGAGCTGTTTTTT
CDR3 protein: CSVKTDSANTGELFF

V gene: TRBV6-6
J gene: TRBJ1-2
D gene: .
clone size: few
CDR3 DNA: TGTGCCAGCTTACGGGACTATGGCTACACCTTC
CDR3 protein: CASLRDYGYTF

V gene: TRBV11-3
J gene: TRBJ1-4
D gene: .
clone size: .
CDR3 DNA: TGTGCCAGCAGCTTAGCGGGGGGAACCGAAAAACTGTTTTTT
CDR3 protein: CASSLAGGTEKLFF

V gene: TRBV10-3
J gene: TRBJ1-6
D gene: .
clone size: .
CDR3 DNA: TGTGCCATCAGTGAAAGGGGTAGTCGTTCCCCCCTCCACTTT
CDR3 protein: CAISERGSRSPLHF

V gene: TRBV13
J gene: TRBJ1-1
D gene: TRBD1
clone size: .
CDR3 DNA: TGTGCCAGCAGCTTAGAAGGGACAGGGGTTGGCACTGAAGCTTTCTTT
CDR3 protein: CASSLEGTGVGTEAFF

V gene: TRBV6-6
J gene: TRBJ2-5
D gene: .
clone size: few
CDR3 DNA: TGTGCCAGCAGTCAATTCGCGGGATCGGAGGAGACCCAGTACTTC
CDR3 protein: CASSQFAGSEETQYF

V gene: TRBV5-4
J gene: TRBJ1-1
D gene: .
clone size: .
CDR3 DNA: TGTGCCAGCAGCTCCGAAAACAGGGAGACTGAAGCTTTCTTT
CDR3 protein: CASSSENRETEAFF

V gene: TRBV27
J gene: TRBJ1-5
D gene: .
clone size: .
CDR3 DNA: TGTGCCAGCAGTTTAACCCCGGAGTCAACCGATCAGCCCCAGCATTTT
CDR3 protein: CASSLTPESTDQPQHF

V gene: TRBV9
J gene: TRBJ2-7
D gene: TRBD2
clone size: once
CDR3 DNA: TGTGCCAGCAGCGCGGGACTAGCGGGAGTCGAGCAGTACTTC
CDR3 protein: CASSAGLAGVEQYF

V gene: TRBV9
J gene: TRBJ2-5
D gene: .
clone size: .
CDR3 DNA: TGTGCCAGCAGCGTAGCTACAGCTCAAGAGACCCAGTACTTC
CDR3 protein: CASSVATAQETQYF

V gene: TRBV7-9
J gene: TRBJ2-7
D gene: .
clone size: .
CDR3 DNA: TGTGCCAGCAGCTTAGGTCAGGTCTACGAGCAGTATTTC
CDR3 protein: CASSLGQVYEQYF

V gene: TRBV19
J gene: TRBJ1-1
D gene: .
clone size: .
CDR3 DNA: TGTGCCAGTAGTATTACGACAGCACTCGAAGCTTTCTTT
CDR3 protein: CASSITTALEAFF

V gene: TRBV19
J gene: TRBJ1-1
D gene: TRBD1
clone size: .
CDR3 DNA: TGTGCCAGTAGTATCTACGTCGGACAGGCTGAAGCTTTCTTT
CDR3 protein: CASSIYVGQAEAFF